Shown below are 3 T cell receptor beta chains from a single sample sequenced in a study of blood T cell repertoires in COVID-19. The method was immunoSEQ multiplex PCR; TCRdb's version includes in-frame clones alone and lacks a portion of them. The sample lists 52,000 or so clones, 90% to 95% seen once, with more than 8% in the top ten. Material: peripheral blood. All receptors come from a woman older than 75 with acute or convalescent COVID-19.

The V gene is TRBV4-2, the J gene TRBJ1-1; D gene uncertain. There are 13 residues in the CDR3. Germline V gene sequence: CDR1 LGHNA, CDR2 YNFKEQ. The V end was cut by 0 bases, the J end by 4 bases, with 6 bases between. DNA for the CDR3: TGTGCCAGCAGCCAAGATCTCGTCACTGAAGCTTTCTTT. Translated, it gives CASSQDLVTEAFF.

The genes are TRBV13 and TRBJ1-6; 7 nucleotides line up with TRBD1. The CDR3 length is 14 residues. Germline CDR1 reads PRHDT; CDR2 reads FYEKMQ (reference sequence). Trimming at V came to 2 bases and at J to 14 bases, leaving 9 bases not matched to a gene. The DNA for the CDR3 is TGTGCCAGCAGCTTACGAGGGGGCGCTGGGACCCTCCACTTT. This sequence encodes CASSLRGGAGTLHF.

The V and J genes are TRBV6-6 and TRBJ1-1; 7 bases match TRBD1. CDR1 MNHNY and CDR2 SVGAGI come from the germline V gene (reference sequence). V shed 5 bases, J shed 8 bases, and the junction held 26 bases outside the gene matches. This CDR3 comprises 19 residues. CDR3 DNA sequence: TGTGCCAGCAGTCCATTGCTATGGGACAGCAGCGCCCGGCACTGGGAAGCTTTCTTT. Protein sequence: CASSPLLWDSSARHWEAFF.